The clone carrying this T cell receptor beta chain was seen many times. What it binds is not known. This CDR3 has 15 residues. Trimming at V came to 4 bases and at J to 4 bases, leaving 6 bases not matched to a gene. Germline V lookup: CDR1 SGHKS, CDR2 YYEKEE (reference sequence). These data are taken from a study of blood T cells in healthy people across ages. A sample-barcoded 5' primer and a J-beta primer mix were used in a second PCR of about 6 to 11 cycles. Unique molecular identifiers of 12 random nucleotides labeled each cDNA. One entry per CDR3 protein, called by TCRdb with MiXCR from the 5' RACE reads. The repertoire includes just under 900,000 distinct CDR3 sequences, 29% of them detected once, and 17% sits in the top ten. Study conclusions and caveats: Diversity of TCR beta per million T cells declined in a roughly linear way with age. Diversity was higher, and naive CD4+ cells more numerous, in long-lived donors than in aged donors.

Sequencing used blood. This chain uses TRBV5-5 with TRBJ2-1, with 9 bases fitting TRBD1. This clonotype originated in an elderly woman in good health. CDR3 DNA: TGTGCCAGCAGCGACTACAGGGGGCGATACAATGAGCAGTTCTTC. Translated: CASSDYRGRYNEQFF.